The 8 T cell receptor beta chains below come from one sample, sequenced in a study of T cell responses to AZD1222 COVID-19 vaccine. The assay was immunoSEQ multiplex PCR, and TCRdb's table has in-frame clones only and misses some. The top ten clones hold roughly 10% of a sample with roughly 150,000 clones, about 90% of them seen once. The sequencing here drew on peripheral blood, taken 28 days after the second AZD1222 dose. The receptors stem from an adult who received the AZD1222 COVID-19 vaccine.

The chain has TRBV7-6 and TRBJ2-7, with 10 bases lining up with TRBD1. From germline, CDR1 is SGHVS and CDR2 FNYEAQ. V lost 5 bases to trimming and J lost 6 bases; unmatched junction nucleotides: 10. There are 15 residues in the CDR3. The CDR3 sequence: CASSPVPGQGSEQYF. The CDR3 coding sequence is TGTGCCAGCAGCCCCGTCCCGGGACAGGGGAGCGAGCAGTACTTC. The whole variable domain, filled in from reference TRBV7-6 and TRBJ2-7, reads GAGVSQSPRYKVTKRGQDVALRCDPISGHVSLYWYRQALGQGPEFLTYFNYEAQQDKSGLPNDRFSAERPEGSISTLTIQRTEQRDSAMYRCASSPVPGQGSEQYFGPGTRLTVT.

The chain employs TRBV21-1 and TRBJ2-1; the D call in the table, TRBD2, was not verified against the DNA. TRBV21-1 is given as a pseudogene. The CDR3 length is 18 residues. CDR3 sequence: CASSKRPPSGSLSNEQFF. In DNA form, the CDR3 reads TGTGCCAGCAGCAAACGGCCGCCTAGCGGGAGTCTTAGCAATGAGCAGTTCTTC.

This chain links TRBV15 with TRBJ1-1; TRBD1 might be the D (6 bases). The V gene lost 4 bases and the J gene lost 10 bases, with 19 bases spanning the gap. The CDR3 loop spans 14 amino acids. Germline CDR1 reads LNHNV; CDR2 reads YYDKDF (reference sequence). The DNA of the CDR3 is TGTGCCACCAGCACCGACACACCCGGGGGCCTAGCTTTCTTT. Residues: CATSTDTPGGLAFF.

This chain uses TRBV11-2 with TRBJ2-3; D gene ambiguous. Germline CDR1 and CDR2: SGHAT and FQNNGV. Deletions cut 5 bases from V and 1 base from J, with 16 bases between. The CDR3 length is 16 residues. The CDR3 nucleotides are TGTGCCAGCAGCCCGGGCCTCCTCGCCGGCACAGATACGCAGTATTTT. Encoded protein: CASSPGLLAGTDTQYF.

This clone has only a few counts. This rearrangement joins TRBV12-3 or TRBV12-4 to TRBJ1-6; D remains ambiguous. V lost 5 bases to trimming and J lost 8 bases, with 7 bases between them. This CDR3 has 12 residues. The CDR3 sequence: CASSPGDSPLHF. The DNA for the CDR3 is TGTGCCAGCAGTCCCGGGGATTCACCCCTCCACTTT.

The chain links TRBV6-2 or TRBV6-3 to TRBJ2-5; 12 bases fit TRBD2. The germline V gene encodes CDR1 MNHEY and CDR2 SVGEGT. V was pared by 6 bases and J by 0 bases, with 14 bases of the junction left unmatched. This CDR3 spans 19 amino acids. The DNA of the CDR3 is TGTGCCAGCAGCCCTCTAGCGGGAGGGGACGGTTTAAACCAAGAGACCCAGTACTTC. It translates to CASSPLAGGDGLNQETQYF.

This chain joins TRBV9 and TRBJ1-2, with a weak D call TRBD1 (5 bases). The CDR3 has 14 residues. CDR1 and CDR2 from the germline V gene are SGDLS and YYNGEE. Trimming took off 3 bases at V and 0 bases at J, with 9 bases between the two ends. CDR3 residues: CASSASGTNYGYTF. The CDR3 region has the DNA TGTGCCAGCAGCGCCTCAGGGACTAACTATGGCTACACCTTC.

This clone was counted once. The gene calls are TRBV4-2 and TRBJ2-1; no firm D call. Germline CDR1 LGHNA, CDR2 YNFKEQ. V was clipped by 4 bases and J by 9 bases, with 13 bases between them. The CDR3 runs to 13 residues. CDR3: CASSLERSREQFF. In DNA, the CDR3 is TGTGCCAGCAGCCTCGAAAGGAGTCGTGAGCAGTTCTTC.